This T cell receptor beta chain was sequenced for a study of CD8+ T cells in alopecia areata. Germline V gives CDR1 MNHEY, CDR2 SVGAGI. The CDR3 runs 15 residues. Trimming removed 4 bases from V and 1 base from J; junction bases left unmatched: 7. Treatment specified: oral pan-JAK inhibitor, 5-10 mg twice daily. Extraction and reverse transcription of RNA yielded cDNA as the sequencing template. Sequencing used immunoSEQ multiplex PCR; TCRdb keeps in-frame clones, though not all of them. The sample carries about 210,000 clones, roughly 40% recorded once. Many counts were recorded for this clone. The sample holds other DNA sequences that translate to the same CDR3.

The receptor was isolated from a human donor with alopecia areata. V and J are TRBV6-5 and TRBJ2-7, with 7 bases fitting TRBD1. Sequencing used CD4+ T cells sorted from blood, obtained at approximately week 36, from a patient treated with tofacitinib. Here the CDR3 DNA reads TGTGCCAGCAGTTTGAGTCCCAGGGGGTCCTACGAGCAGTACTTC. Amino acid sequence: CASSLSPRGSYEQYF.